What follows describes a single T cell receptor (beta chain). The method was immunoSEQ multiplex PCR; TCRdb's version includes in-frame clones alone and lacks a portion of them. The data contain approximately 75,000 clones, approximately 97% of them singletons. Germline V gives CDR1 LGHNA, CDR2 YNFKEQ. This CDR3 is built from 14 residues. V shed 4 bases, J shed 1 base, and the junction held 3 bases outside the gene matches. This specimen belongs to a study of technical replicates of blood from several donors. Material: T cells isolated from PBMCs. This chain joins TRBV4-2 and TRBJ2-7, with 8 bases that match TRBD1. The clonotype was recovered from a human donor in good health. The chain's CDR3 is CASSPRQGSYEQYF. The CDR3 DNA reads TGTGCCAGCAGCCCTAGACAGGGGTCCTACGAGCAGTACTTC.